This T cell receptor beta chain is drawn from a study of cytomegalovirus exposure and HLA in healthy donors. PCR primers comprised 60 Vbeta and 13 Jbeta primers. The protocol was immunoSEQ multiplex PCR, while the TCRdb copy is restricted to in-frame clones and leaves out a portion. This table holds around 180,000 clones, 80% found once. Trimming shortened V by 11 bases and J by 0 bases, and 16 bases separated the two germline ends. Germline CDR1 SGHVS, CDR2 FNYEAQ. The CDR3 spans 15 residues. The study's findings and limits: An Asian-associated ancestry cluster reportedly showed fewer N-insertions than the approximately 700-donor mean in a later analysis. TCR beta V- and J-gene trimming was later associated with a missense DCLRE1C variant.

With regard to this clone: The antigen is not known.

The sequence came from a man between 25 and 39 years old in good health and CMV-seropositive. The specimen sequenced was PBMCs. The chain couples TRBV7-6 to TRBJ2-2, with a possible D match to TRBD2 (6 bases). CDR3 bases: TGTGCCGTCGGGGGTCCGACGACGAACACCGGGGAGCTGTTTTTT. Translating it yields CAVGGPTTNTGELFF.